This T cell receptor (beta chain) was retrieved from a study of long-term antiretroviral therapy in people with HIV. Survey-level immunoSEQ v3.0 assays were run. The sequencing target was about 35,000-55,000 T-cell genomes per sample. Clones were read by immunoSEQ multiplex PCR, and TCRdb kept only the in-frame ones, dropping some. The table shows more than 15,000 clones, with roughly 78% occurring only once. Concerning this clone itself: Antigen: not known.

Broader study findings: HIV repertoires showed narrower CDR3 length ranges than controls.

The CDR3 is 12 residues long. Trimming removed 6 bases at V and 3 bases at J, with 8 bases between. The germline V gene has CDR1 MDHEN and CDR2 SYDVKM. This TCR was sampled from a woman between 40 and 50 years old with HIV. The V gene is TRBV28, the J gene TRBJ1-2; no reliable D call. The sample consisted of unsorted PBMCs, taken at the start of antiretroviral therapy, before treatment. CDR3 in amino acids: CASSQSYYGYTF. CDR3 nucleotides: TGTGCCAGCAGCCAGTCGTACTATGGCTACACCTTC.